This T cell receptor beta chain was observed in a study of human T cells and chemical hapten exposure. Study conclusions and caveats: The study found that DPC sensitization did not change TCRs above 1 in 1000 frequency.

TCRdb reanalysed the 5' RACE reads using MiXCR and keeps one entry per CDR3 protein. The sample holds about 81,000 distinct CDR3 sequences, around a sixth seen once. The authors' total RNA extraction used unfractionated whole blood. This clonotype has more than one count but fewer than ten. Its antigen is as yet unknown. CDR1 is MNHEY and CDR2 is SVGEGT in the germline V gene. The CDR3 is made up of 13 amino acids. Germline trimming cut 8 bases from V and 5 bases from J; bases unmatched to any gene: 5. The chain links TRBV6-2 or TRBV6-3 to TRBJ1-1, with 10 positions matching TRBD1. This TCR was sampled from a female donor in good health. CDR3 in amino acids: CASQDRGGTEAFF. CDR3 DNA: TGTGCCAGCCAGGACAGGGGGGGGACTGAAGCTTTCTTT.